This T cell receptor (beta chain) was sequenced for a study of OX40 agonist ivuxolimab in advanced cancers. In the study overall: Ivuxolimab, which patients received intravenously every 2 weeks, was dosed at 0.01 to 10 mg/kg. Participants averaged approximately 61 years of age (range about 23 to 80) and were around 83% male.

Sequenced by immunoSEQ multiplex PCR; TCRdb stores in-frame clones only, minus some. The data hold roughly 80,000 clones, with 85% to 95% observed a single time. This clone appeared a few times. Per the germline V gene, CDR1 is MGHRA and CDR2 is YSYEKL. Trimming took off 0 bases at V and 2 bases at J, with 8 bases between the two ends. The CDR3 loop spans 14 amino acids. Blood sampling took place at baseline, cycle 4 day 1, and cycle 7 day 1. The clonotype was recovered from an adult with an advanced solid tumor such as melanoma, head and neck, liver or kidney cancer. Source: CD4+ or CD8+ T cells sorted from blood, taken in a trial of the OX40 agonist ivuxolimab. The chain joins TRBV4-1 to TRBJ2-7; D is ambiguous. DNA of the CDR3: TGCGCCAGCAGCCAAGAGGCTTCTACCTACGAGCAGTACTTC. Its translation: CASSQEASTYEQYF.